One sample yielded the 26 T cell receptor beta chains listed below, sequenced in a study of T cells after yellow fever vaccination. MiXCR was run by TCRdb on the 5' RACE reads, yielding one entry per CDR3 protein. In the table there are about 240,000 distinct CDR3 sequences, around 3.5% of which are singletons. This sample comprised PBMCs, obtained 15 days after the yellow fever booster vaccination. All receptors derive from a man between 18 and 29 years old who received the YFV17D yellow fever vaccine.

There are a few counts of this clonotype. The chain has TRBV5-1 and TRBJ2-7, with 8 bases matching TRBD1. The CDR3 sequence is 15 residues long. Trimming took 1 base from V and 3 from J; bases not matched to a gene: 6. Germline loops: CDR1 SGHRS, CDR2 YFSETQ. In nucleotides, the CDR3 is TGCGCCAGCAGCTTGTCTTCAGGGGGCGTCTACGAGCAGTACGTC. Encoded protein: CASSLSSGGVYEQYV.

Many counts were recorded for this clonotype. V and J are TRBV30 and TRBJ2-5, with TRBD1 as a possible D gene (6 bases). This CDR3 is 13 amino acids long. Germline V lookup: CDR1 GTSNPN, CDR2 SVGIG (reference sequence). V was cut by 2 bases and J by 3 bases, with 10 bases left in between. CDR3 bases: TGTGCCTGGAGTTTACAGGGAGAAGAGACCCAGTACTTC. This sequence encodes CAWSLQGEETQYF.

This clonotype came up many times. The chain couples TRBV6-2 or TRBV6-3 to TRBJ2-1, with 7 bases lining up with TRBD2. Germline assignment: CDR1 MNHEY and CDR2 SVGEGT. The V segment lost 0 bases and the J segment 9 bases; nucleotides outside the gene matches: 2. The CDR3 covers 13 residues. CDR3 sequence: CASSYSTGGEQFF. In DNA, the CDR3 is TGTGCCAGCAGTTACTCGACGGGGGGTGAGCAGTTCTTC.

This clonotype was observed many times. This chain connects TRBV7-2 to TRBJ2-4, with a possible D match to TRBD1 (6 bases). Germline V CDR1 and CDR2: SGHTA, FQGNSA. The V gene lost 3 bases and the J gene lost 4 bases, with 10 bases spanning the gap. There are 14 residues in the CDR3. CDR3 nucleotide sequence: TGTGCCAGCAGCTTGGGACATTTGAAAAACATTCAGTACTTC. It yields the protein CASSLGHLKNIQYF.

This clonotype was seen ten or more times. The chain employs TRBV12-3 or TRBV12-4 and TRBJ1-5, with TRBD1 as a possible D gene (5 bases). The CDR3 is 15 residues long. Trimming removed 3 bases at V and 6 bases at J, with 15 bases between. In DNA, the CDR3 is TGTGCCAGCAGTTTGTTTGCGGGGGTTGGTCAGCCCCAGCATTTT. Its translation: CASSLFAGVGQPQHF.

V usage is TRBV6-6 and J usage is TRBJ2-7; D is undetermined. Trimming pared 9 bases from V and 0 bases from J, leaving 12 bases between. The germline V gene has CDR1 MNHNY and CDR2 SVGAGI (reference sequence). CDR3 size: 13 residues. The CDR3 sequence: CASQMGTSYEQYF. The CDR3 DNA follows: TGTGCCAGTCAGATGGGAACCTCCTACGAGCAGTACTTC.

This clonotype was seen at least ten times. The V and J genes are TRBV2 and TRBJ2-1, with unresolved D. Trimming removed 1 base at V and 0 bases at J, with 1 base between. Per germline, CDR1 SNHLY and CDR2 FYNNEI. The CDR3 runs 13 residues. The CDR3 loop is CASSEDSYNEQFF. DNA for the CDR3: TGTGCCAGCAGTGAAGACTCCTACAATGAGCAGTTCTTC.

This clonotype was found many times. This rearrangement joins TRBV5-4 to TRBJ1-1; no clear D gene. The CDR3 is made up of 16 amino acids. Germline-derived CDR1 and CDR2 are SGHNT and YYREEE (reference sequence). Trimming left V 0 bases short and J 6 bases short, with 18 bases between. This CDR3 reads CASSLAPTVLNPEAFF. DNA of the CDR3: TGTGCCAGCAGCTTGGCTCCCACAGTTCTTAATCCTGAAGCTTTCTTT.

This clonotype was counted at least ten times. The V and J genes are TRBV7-9 and TRBJ1-2, with D possibly being TRBD1 (5 bases). The germline V gene has CDR1 SEHNR and CDR2 FQNEAQ (reference sequence). Trimming cost V 6 bases and J 8 bases, with 19 bases left between them. The CDR3 loop spans 14 amino acids. The CDR3 DNA follows: TGTGCCAGCAGTGATTCGCCGGGGGGATGGGGCTACACCTTC. It codes for CASSDSPGGWGYTF.

This clonotype was observed at least ten times. The chain has TRBV4-1 and TRBJ1-1; unclear D gene. Germline assignment: CDR1 MGHRA and CDR2 YSYEKL. Trimming shortened V by 4 bases and J by 3 bases, and 9 bases separated the two germline ends. CDR3 length equals 13 residues. CDR3 DNA sequence: TGCGCCAGCAGCCCACAGACGTACACTGAAGCTTTCTTT. Protein sequence: CASSPQTYTEAFF.

This clonotype showed up many times. The chain combines TRBV6-5 with TRBJ2-6; D is unclear. V lost 5 bases and J 1 base, leaving 9 bases between the germline ends. The CDR3 sequence is 15 residues long. Per germline, CDR1 MNHEY and CDR2 SVGAGI. The CDR3 DNA is TGTGCCAGCAGTCCCCGCGAGTCTGGGGCCAACGTCCTGACTTTC. It codes for CASSPRESGANVLTF.

This clonotype was seen repeatedly, ten times or more. This chain connects TRBV24-1 to TRBJ2-6; 9 bases fit TRBD1. The CDR3 runs to 18 residues. The trim removed 4 bases at V and 2 bases at J, leaving 8 bases unmatched. Germline V gene sequence: CDR1 KGHDR, CDR2 SFDVKD. CDR3 sequence reads: CATSERTGTGTGANVLTF. The CDR3 coding sequence is TGTGCCACCAGTGAGCGCACCGGGACAGGGACTGGGGCCAACGTCCTGACTTTC.

This clonotype occurred many times. The chain has TRBV7-8 and TRBJ2-1; D is ambiguous. The CDR3 covers 13 residues. V was cut by 5 bases and J by 8 bases, with 13 bases left in between. Germline V CDR1 and CDR2: SGHVS, FQNEAQ. As DNA, the CDR3 is TGTGCCAGCAGCCACTACCTCGGAGATGAGCAGTTCTTC. Amino acids: CASSHYLGDEQFF.

This clonotype has ten or more counts. The chain has TRBV5-1 and TRBJ1-3; the D gene is possibly TRBD1 (5 bases). V gave up 1 base and J gave up 11 bases, with 7 bases separating them. Germline lookup yields CDR1 SGHRS and CDR2 YFSETQ. The CDR3 is made up of 11 amino acids. DNA of the CDR3: TGCGCCAGCAGCTTGAGGGGTGCCATATATTTT. Translation: CASSLRGAIYF.

This clonotype was seen at least ten times. The chain joins TRBV10-3 to TRBJ1-5; 8 nucleotides match TRBD1. The CDR3 totals 17 residues. In germline, CDR1 is ENHRY, CDR2 SYGVKD. Losses at the gene ends were 4 bases for V and 9 bases for J; bases not matched to a gene: 17. CDR3 in amino acids: CAISVGQNGGGQGPQHF. CDR3 nucleotides: TGTGCCATCAGTGTAGGGCAGAATGGGGGCGGACAGGGGCCCCAGCATTTT.

The table lists this clonotype with many counts. The chain joins TRBV6-6 to TRBJ1-6, with a possible D match to TRBD1 (5 bases). CDR3 length equals 12 residues. V shed 7 bases and J shed 10 bases, with 11 bases lying between them. Germline CDR1 and CDR2: MNHNY and SVGAGI (reference sequence). CDR3 DNA sequence: TGTGCCAGCACCCAGGGCGGCTCACCCCTCCACTTT. This translates into CASTQGGSPLHF.

The genes are TRBV28 and TRBJ2-5; 7 bases fit TRBD1. The germline CDR1 and CDR2 sequences are MDHEN and SYDVKM. Trimming cost V 3 bases and J 4 bases; bases outside gene matches: 11. The CDR3 is made up of 16 amino acids. CDR3 bases: TGTGCCAGCAGTTTTACAACCGGGACAGATATAGAGACCCAGTACTTC. Amino acid sequence: CASSFTTGTDIETQYF. The entire variable domain, with the rest obtained from reference TRBV28 and TRBJ2-5, is as follows: DVKVTQSSRYLVKRTGEKVFLECVQDMDHENMFWYRQDPGLGLRLIYFSYDVKMKEKGDIPEGYSVSREKKERFSLILESASTNQTSMYLCASSFTTGTDIETQYFGPGTRLLVL.

This clonotype was counted many times. The chain uses TRBV24-1 and TRBJ2-5; D ambiguous. The CDR3 runs to 15 residues. V lost 5 bases and J lost 0, with 12 bases in between. Germline V lookup: CDR1 KGHDR, CDR2 SFDVKD. CDR3 nucleotides: TGTGCCACCAGTGCCGTTACTAAGTACCAAGAGACCCAGTACTTC. This translates into CATSAVTKYQETQYF.

There are many counts of this clonotype. This chain uses TRBV5-6 with TRBJ2-1; 9 positions agree with TRBD2. The germline V gene has CDR1 SGHDT and CDR2 YYEEEE. With V trimmed by 4 bases and J by 8 bases, 7 bases remained unmatched. This CDR3 region has 14 residues. This CDR3 is CASSPGTSIHEQFF. CDR3 sequence (DNA): TGTGCCAGCAGCCCCGGGACTAGCATCCATGAGCAGTTCTTC.

With respect to this clonotype: Given a much more abundant clone one base away, this may be a read error. This chain uses TRBV12-3 or TRBV12-4 with TRBJ2-3; 7 bases match TRBD1. The CDR3 loop spans 13 amino acids. In nucleotides, the CDR3 is TGTGCCAGCAACCGACAGGGAGCCGATAAGCAGTATTTT. Amino acids: CASNRQGADKQYF.

This clonotype has at least ten counts. The gene calls are TRBV4-3 and TRBJ2-1; TRBD1 agrees at 8 bases. The length of the CDR3 is 16 residues. The ends lost 0 bases at V and 7 bases at J; junction bases unmatched: 8. Germline lookup yields CDR1 LGHNA and CDR2 YSLEER. This chain's CDR3 is CASSQDPGGAGNEQFF. CDR3 bases: TGCGCCAGCAGCCAAGATCCAGGGGGCGCGGGGAATGAGCAGTTCTTC.

There are many counts of this clonotype. The rearrangement links TRBV4-1 to TRBJ1-2; 8 nucleotides match TRBD1. Germline trimming cut 1 base from V and 7 bases from J; bases unmatched to any gene: 11. CDR3 length: 16 amino acids. Germline V gives CDR1 MGHRA, CDR2 YSYEKL. DNA of the CDR3: TGCGCCAGCAGCCAAGTCCCGGACAGGGCCGTGGGTGGCTACACCTTC. This codes for CASSQVPDRAVGGYTF.

V and J are TRBV7-8 and TRBJ2-1; D not resolved. V gave up 5 bases and J gave up 2 bases, with 13 bases separating them. Germline-derived CDR1 and CDR2 are SGHVS and FQNEAQ. The CDR3 has 15 residues. The CDR3 coding sequence is TGTGCCAGCAGCCCCCGGACGGTTACCTACAATGAGCAGTTCTTC. Protein sequence: CASSPRTVTYNEQFF. The variable domain in full, completed from reference TRBV7-8 and TRBJ2-1, reads GAGVSQSPRYKVAKRGQDVALRCDPISGHVSLFWYQQALGQGPEFLTYFQNEAQLDKSGLPSDRFFAERPEGSVSTLKIQRTQQEDSAVYLCASSPRTVTYNEQFFGPGTRLTVL.

This chain links TRBV6-6 with TRBJ2-1; possible D gene TRBD2, 5 bases. Germline V gene sequence: CDR1 MNHNY, CDR2 SVGAGI (reference sequence). The CDR3 is made up of 15 amino acids. V was trimmed by 1 base and J by 3 bases, leaving 10 bases between them. CDR3 sequence (DNA): TGTGCCAGCAGTTACTGTCAGGACTGCTACAATGAGCAGTTCTTC. This codes for CASSYCQDCYNEQFF.

This clonotype was counted at least ten times. The gene calls are TRBV5-1 and TRBJ2-4; D not resolved. Per germline, CDR1 SGHRS and CDR2 YFSETQ. Trimming took off 0 bases at V and 3 bases at J, with 10 bases between the two ends. The CDR3 loop spans 15 amino acids. The CDR3 loop reads CASSLEGGRKNIQYF. In DNA, the CDR3 is TGCGCCAGCAGCTTGGAAGGTGGGCGCAAAAACATTCAGTACTTC. Supplemented by reference TRBV5-1 and TRBJ2-4, the full variable domain reads KAGVTQTPRYLIKTRGQQVTLSCSPISGHRSVSWYQQTPGQGLQFLFEYFSETQRNKGNFPGRFSGRQFSNSRSEMNVSTLELGDSALYLCASSLEGGRKNIQYFGAGTRLSVL.

This clonotype showed up many times. This sequence joins TRBV12-3 or TRBV12-4 and TRBJ1-5; 7 bases are shared with TRBD1. This CDR3 has 13 residues. The V segment lost 2 bases and the J segment 7 bases; nucleotides outside the gene matches: 2. CDR3 coding DNA: TGTGCCAGCAGTTTAACAGGGGTACAGCCCCAGCATTTT. It encodes CASSLTGVQPQHF.